This T cell receptor (beta chain) was recorded in a study of shared clonotypes between healthy human individuals (dated by TCRdb to about 2020). Background for the entire study: A couple of women and a few men aged 18 to 49 years were included in the cohort. The study deeply sequenced blood TCR repertoires of 5 or 6 healthy adults to estimate repertoire size and the extent of clonotype sharing between individuals. Leukapheresis yielded between about 0.85 and 10 billion PBMCs per donor. To increase sequencing depth and limit assay-specific biases, TCR repertoire library preparation and sequencing were carried out by different laboratories using diverse techniques. For each donor, CD4 naive and CD4 memory were each run on three plates, CD8 naive on two plates, and CD8 memory on one plate.

TCR CDR3 regions were amplified from genomic DNA by multiplex PCR using the deep immunoSEQ assay. For each cell subset, the extracted genomic DNA was distributed evenly across all wells of several immunoSEQ 96-well plates, and each plate served as one replicate. Each replicate PCR for sorted subsets received about 210 ng genomic DNA, equal to around 32,000 T cell genomes. The purified libraries were quantified using a Qubit 3.0 fluorometer, sized with a Bioanalyzer 2100, and then quantified again using the KAPA Library Quantification kit. A separate single-read 150-cycle Illumina NextSeq 550 flow cell was used to sequence each immunoSEQ 96-well plate. The authors' pipeline ran thus. Because the immunoSEQ output included only junctional sequences and no quality scores, the filtering could not be the same as the filtering used for full-length reads. To assign V/J genes and CDR3, sequences were annotated using PyIR, a Python wrapper for IgBLAST v1.9, with IMGT germline references. Any read was removed if the V/J assignment was weak (E-value above 1e-6), the CDR3 was missing, or the read contained stop codons, out-of-frame junctions, or ambiguous translated residues. V3J clonotypes were defined as sequences sharing the same inferred V gene, J gene, and CDR3 amino acid sequence. The percentage overlap between two repertoires was calculated by dividing the number of shared unique clonotypes by the size of the smaller repertoire. RTK rarefaction, the Chao1 estimator, and Recon v2.1 estimates of unobserved clonotypes were used to assess repertoire richness. For all TCRbeta clonotypes obtained by the gDNA method from several donors, generation probabilities were computed with OLGA. What TCRdb holds here is the immuneACCESS table cut down to in-frame rearrangements. Part of the clones is not present; checked against another copy, under half of the missing clones reflect an unresolved V gene, and the others are unexplained. V and J calls and clone size are those listed in that table; D and trimming were worked out from the DNA. This sample has some 1 million clones in its table, and roughly 80% of those were observed once. 1.4% of the sample is in the top ten clones.

On the study overall, not on this receptor specifically: Because the study included only a small number of donors, the genetic and exposure-history diversity represented was limited. Sampling was restricted to blood, and TCR repertoires in tissues likely differ from the TCR repertoires found in blood. Across a few donors, about 5.2% of naive CD4, roughly 3.5% of naive CD8, about 2.3% of memory CD4, and 0.4% to 0.45% of memory CD8 clonotypes were shared. Pairwise subsampling indicated that sequencing depth was expected to affect the degree of clonotype sharing among donors. Higher generation probabilities were observed for clonotypes shared by all four sorted-subset donors than for non-shared clonotypes. Even with the large sequencing depth, rarefaction of the sorted-subset datasets indicated that sequencing was incomplete. Naive subsets generally had larger estimated clonotype richness than memory subsets.

As for this clone: Its antigen remains unidentified. The record has no base qualities; no much larger clone is one base away.

From cysteine to phenylalanine, the CDR3 is 14 amino acids long. Only CDR3 DNA remains: 42 bases, in frame from the first base. V and J are trimmed by 7 bases and 4 bases, and the gene matches miss 10 bases of the junction. CDR1 and CDR2, per the germline V gene, are SNHLY and FYNNEI. Donors were healthy HIV-negative adults with no recently reported acute infections or vaccinations. Every donor was a Caucasian adult residing in Nashville, Tennessee, USA. CD4+ T cells were enriched by magnetic negative selection, after which naive cells were positively selected on CD45RA and the negative fraction was taken as the memory subset. After blood collection by leukapheresis, PBMCs were isolated using Ficoll-Histopaque density gradient centrifugation and then cryopreserved in the vapor phase of liquid nitrogen. Purity and quantity of every magnetically sorted T cell population were checked by analytical flow cytometry. From each sorted fraction, genomic DNA was isolated and quantified by UV absorbance on a Nanodrop 2000c.

The sequenced material came from memory CD4+ T cells sorted from blood. The label giving this sample's cell subset or site can be read as: CD45RA-negative fraction. The receptor chain draws on TRBV2 and TRBJ2-7; TRBD1 matches 7 bases in the middle. The TCR originated in a man aged 18 to 30 in good health. The nucleotides read TGTGCCAGCACTACGACAGGGATTGTGTACGAGCAGTACTTC. This sequence encodes CASTTTGIVYEQYF.